The 31 T cell receptor beta chains below all came from one sample that was sequenced in a study of T cells after yellow fever vaccination. TCRdb itself ran the 5' RACE reads through MiXCR, one entry per CDR3 protein. The table lists approximately 330,000 distinct CDR3 sequences, under 15% of them singletons. Material: CD4+ T cells sorted from PBMCs, obtained 15 days after the yellow fever booster vaccination. The source of these receptors is a man aged 18 to 35 who received the YFV17D yellow fever vaccine.

The chain joins TRBV5-1 to TRBJ2-5, with TRBD2 matching 7 bases. Germline assignment: CDR1 SGHRS and CDR2 YFSETQ. The CDR3 contains 14 residues. Germline trimming cut 4 bases from V and 1 base from J; bases unmatched to any gene: 4. The CDR3: CASSTGTTQETQYF. The CDR3 region has the DNA TGCGCCAGCAGCACGGGGACTACCCAAGAGACCCAGTACTTC.

This clonotype has at least ten counts. The chain links TRBV29-1 to TRBJ1-1, with D uncertain. The CDR3 loop spans 13 amino acids. Germline lookup yields CDR1 SQVTM and CDR2 ANQGSEA. Trimming shortened V by 4 bases and J by 4 bases, and 13 bases separated the two germline ends. The CDR3 sequence is CSVGKSGGTEAFF. The CDR3, as DNA: TGCAGCGTTGGAAAGAGTGGCGGCACTGAAGCTTTCTTT.

This clonotype was detected ten times or more. V and J are TRBV7-2 and TRBJ2-1; 9 nucleotides match TRBD1. This CDR3 comprises 14 residues. The junction had 2 bases not matched to a gene; V was cut back by 5 bases and J by 3 bases. Germline V gives CDR1 SGHTA, CDR2 FQGNSA. The CDR3 spells CASSRTGDYNEQFF. CDR3 DNA sequence: TGTGCCAGCAGCCGGACAGGGGACTACAATGAGCAGTTCTTC. The full variable domain, completed using reference TRBV7-2 and TRBJ2-1, is GAGVSQSPSNKVTEKGKDVELRCDPISGHTALYWYRQSLGQGLEFLIYFQGNSAPDKSGLPSDRFSAERTGGSVSTLTIQRTQQEDSAVYLCASSRTGDYNEQFFGPGTRLTVL.

Many counts were recorded for this clonotype. The genes are TRBV29-1 and TRBJ1-3; D perhaps matches TRBD1 (5 bases). The germline V and J ends were trimmed by 3 bases and 3 bases, with 6 bases remaining between them. CDR1 SQVTM and CDR2 ANQGSEA come from the germline V gene. The CDR3 loop spans 12 amino acids. This CDR3 reads CSVEDIGNTIYF. The DNA for the CDR3 is TGCAGCGTTGAGGACATTGGAAACACCATATATTTT.

V usage is TRBV19 and J usage is TRBJ1-5; tentatively, D is TRBD1 (5 bases). This CDR3 is 15 amino acids long. V was cut by 6 bases and J by 7 bases, with 19 bases left in between. Germline V gene lookup returns CDR1 LNHDA and CDR2 SQIVND (reference sequence). Here the CDR3 reads CASRHEGAGGQPQHF. In DNA, the CDR3 is TGTGCCAGTAGACATGAAGGGGCGGGAGGCCAGCCCCAGCATTTT.

This chain uses TRBV20-1 with TRBJ2-2, with 8 bases that match TRBD2. This CDR3 comprises 14 residues. Per the germline V gene, CDR1 is DFQATT and CDR2 is SNEGSKA (reference sequence). V lost 6 bases to trimming and J lost 3 bases; unmatched junction nucleotides: 6. CDR3 sequence (DNA): TGCAGTGCCGCGGAGCGGGGGCACACCGGGGAGCTGTTTTTT. Residues: CSAAERGHTGELFF.

Many counts were recorded for this clonotype. The chain joins TRBV5-1 to TRBJ2-2, with unresolved D. This CDR3 spans 13 amino acids. Germline values: CDR1 SGHRS, CDR2 YFSETQ. Between the trimmed V and J ends, which lost 5 bases and 3 bases, there was a span of 8 bases. The CDR3 nucleotides read TGCGCCAGCAGGGAAGCTGACACCGGGGAGCTGTTTTTT. This encodes CASREADTGELFF.

V and J are TRBV6-5 and TRBJ1-5; D gene unclear. The CDR3 loop spans 13 amino acids. From germline, CDR1 is MNHEY and CDR2 SVGAGI. Trimming stripped 0 bases from V and 9 bases from J, with 9 bases between. The CDR3 nucleotides read TGTGCCAGCAGTTACTCCCCCTTAGGGCCCCAGCATTTT. This translates into CASSYSPLGPQHF.

A few counts support this clonotype. The chain recombines TRBV6-5 with TRBJ1-5; TRBD1 agrees at 7 bases. V was clipped by 9 bases and J by 0 bases; unmatched bases: 8. Germline CDR1 reads MNHEY; CDR2 reads SVGAGI. The CDR3 is 15 amino acids. The CDR3 sequence is CARFWGQNSNQPQHF. In DNA, the CDR3 is TGTGCCAGATTCTGGGGACAGAATAGCAATCAGCCCCAGCATTTT.

This clonotype was detected a few times. V is TRBV4-1 and J is TRBJ2-2; 7 positions match TRBD1. Germline CDR1 reads MGHRA; CDR2 reads YSYEKL. V lost 3 bases, J lost 3 bases, and 4 bases stayed unmatched. The CDR3 is made up of 15 amino acids. The CDR3, as DNA: TGCGCCAGCAGCCACCGGACAGGCGACACCGGGGAGCTGTTTTTT. Translated: CASSHRTGDTGELFF.

A few counts support this clonotype. The chain combines TRBV7-2 with TRBJ2-7; tentatively, D is TRBD1 (6 bases). There are 14 residues in the CDR3. Germline-derived CDR1 and CDR2 are SGHTA and FQGNSA. Trimming took 7 bases from V and 1 from J, leaving 14 bases between them. In DNA form, the CDR3 reads TGTGCCAGCACCACCCAGCAGGGGTCCTACGAGCAGTACTTC. Translating gives CASTTQQGSYEQYF.

At least ten counts were recorded for this clonotype. The chain is built from TRBV12-3 or TRBV12-4 and TRBJ2-2; the match to TRBD1 covers 8 bases. This CDR3 is built from 16 residues. Germline trimming cut 5 bases from V and 1 base from J; bases unmatched to any gene: 6. The CDR3: CASSPWGQVNTGELFF. In nucleotides, the CDR3 is TGTGCCAGCAGTCCATGGGGACAGGTGAACACCGGGGAGCTGTTTTTT.

This clonotype was seen more than once but under ten times. The chain uses TRBV7-9 and TRBJ1-5; a weak D match, TRBD1 (6 bases). Trimming left V 7 bases short and J 3 bases short, with 13 bases between. Germline-derived CDR1 and CDR2 are SEHNR and FQNEAQ (reference sequence). The CDR3 is 14 amino acids. The CDR3 DNA sequence: TGTGCCAGCACCCTAGGGGGGTACAATCAGCCCCAGCATTTT. Encoded protein: CASTLGGYNQPQHF.

This clonotype was seen only a few times. CDR3 coding DNA: TGCGCCAGCAGCTTGGAAATGCCTGCGCGTGGGGCCAACGTCCTGACTTTC. Its translation is CASSLEMPARGANVLTF. The J gene is TRBJ2-6, the V gene TRBV5-1, with no clear D. The V gene lost 0 bases and the J gene lost 3 bases, with 13 bases spanning the gap. Germline CDR1 and CDR2: SGHRS and YFSETQ. The CDR3 is made up of 17 amino acids.

About this clonotype: One end of the junction is discordant with germline, which a read error may explain. The chain joins TRBV4-2 to TRBJ2-1; 8 bases map to TRBD2. This CDR3 region has 15 residues. The germline gives CDR1 LGHNA, CDR2 YNFKEQ. The CDR3 nucleotides read TGTGCCAGCAGCCGACCGGGGGGGCATTACAATGAGCATTTCTTC. Translation gives CASSRPGGHYNEHFF.

The V call is TRBV28, the J call TRBJ2-1, with 9 bases matching TRBD2. Germline values: CDR1 MDHEN, CDR2 SYDVKM. The CDR3 has 16 residues. The ends lost 4 bases at V and 2 bases at J; junction bases unmatched: 6. CDR3 DNA sequence: TGTGCCAGCAGTTCCCCTGGCGGGGGGGCCTACAATGAGCAGTTCTTC. This sequence encodes CASSSPGGGAYNEQFF.

The sample holds a few counts of this clonotype. The chain links TRBV7-2 to TRBJ1-5; the D is unclear. The germline V gene encodes CDR1 SGHTA and CDR2 FQGNSA. The CDR3 runs to 15 residues. V was shortened by 4 bases and J by 4 bases, with 14 bases between the two germline ends. In DNA, the CDR3 is TGTGCCAGCAGCTCAATGGCTAGAGGGAATCAGCCCCAGCATTTT. It translates to CASSSMARGNQPQHF.

V and J are TRBV12-3 or TRBV12-4 and TRBJ2-3; D might be TRBD2 (6 bases). This CDR3 is 12 amino acids long. V lost 6 bases to trimming and J lost 11 bases, with 15 bases between them. CDR3: CASRIGTPRQYF. CDR3 nucleotides: TGTGCCAGCAGGATAGGGACTCCGAGGCAGTATTTT.

This chain links TRBV29-1 with TRBJ1-1; 7 bases are shared with TRBD1. V lost 7 bases and J lost 4; bases outside the gene matches: 9. CDR1 SQVTM and CDR2 ANQGSEA come from the germline V gene. CDR3 length: 13 amino acids. This CDR3 is CSALQGGTTEAFF. CDR3 nucleotide sequence: TGCAGCGCCTTGCAGGGGGGGACCACTGAAGCTTTCTTT.

V and J are TRBV5-1 and TRBJ1-4; TRBD1 aligns across 9 bases. CDR3 length: 14 amino acids. Losses at the gene ends were 4 bases for V and 8 bases for J; bases not matched to a gene: 6. The germline V gene has CDR1 SGHRS and CDR2 YFSETQ. The CDR3, as DNA: TGCGCCAGCAGCCGGACAGGGGTGGGCGAAAAACTGTTTTTT. It yields the protein CASSRTGVGEKLFF.

V and J are TRBV3-1 and TRBJ1-1; 8 bases line up with TRBD1. This CDR3 comprises 15 residues. From germline, CDR1 is LGHDT and CDR2 YNNKEL (reference sequence). V was pared by 1 base and J by 2 bases, with 3 bases of the junction left unmatched. This chain's CDR3 is CASSQAPGGNTEAFF. The CDR3 bases are TGTGCCAGCAGCCAAGCCCCAGGGGGCAACACTGAAGCTTTCTTT.

This clonotype was seen a few times. The V gene is TRBV3-1, the J gene TRBJ2-5; 12 nucleotides align to TRBD2. J was trimmed by 5 bases and V by 4 bases; bases with no gene match: 11. CDR1 LGHDT and CDR2 YNNKEL come from the germline V gene (reference sequence). CDR3 length equals 17 residues. Here the CDR3 DNA reads TGTGCCAGCAGCCCCCGAGCTAGCGGGGGGGCCGGGGAGACCCAGTACTTC. Its protein product is CASSPRASGGAGETQYF.

This clonotype has more than one count but fewer than ten. The rearrangement links TRBV9 to TRBJ1-5, with D maybe TRBD1 (6 bases). The CDR3 runs to 15 residues. The V end lost 8 bases, the J end lost 0 bases, and 15 bases lay between the germline ends. The germline gives CDR1 SGDLS, CDR2 YYNGEE. The chain's CDR3 is CARPGTTYSNQPQHF. In DNA form, the CDR3 reads TGTGCCAGACCCGGGACAACGTATAGCAATCAGCCCCAGCATTTT.

The genes are TRBV5-1 and TRBJ2-6; no firm D call. Germline CDR1 and CDR2: SGHRS and YFSETQ. CDR3 length: 16 amino acids. V gave up 2 bases and J gave up 0 bases, with 9 bases separating them. CDR3 region: CASSFGDRSGANVLTF. CDR3 nucleotides: TGCGCCAGCAGCTTTGGAGACCGCTCTGGGGCCAACGTCCTGACTTTC.

CDR3: CSARRNRASYEQYV. As DNA, the CDR3 is TGCAGTGCTAGAAGAAACAGGGCGAGCTACGAGCAGTACGTC. This chain uses TRBV20-1 with TRBJ2-7, with a tentative D call TRBD1 (6 bases). Germline assignment: CDR1 DFQATT and CDR2 SNEGSKA (reference sequence). Trimming pared 2 bases from V and 3 bases from J, leaving 14 bases between. The CDR3 runs 14 residues.

The rearrangement uses TRBV11-2 and TRBJ2-7; 7 bases align to TRBD1. Looked up from germline, CDR1 is SGHAT and CDR2 is FQNNGV. The CDR3 extends over 15 amino acids. V gave up 5 bases and J gave up 0 bases; unmatched junction bases: 7. CDR3 DNA sequence: TGTGCCAGCAGCACAGTGGGACAGTACTCCTACGAGCAGTACTTC. Amino acid sequence: CASSTVGQYSYEQYF.

J is TRBJ2-7 and V is TRBV7-3; no reliable D call. The V and J ends lost 4 bases and 8 bases respectively, with 12 bases between them. The CDR3 sequence is 12 residues long. Germline V gene lookup returns CDR1 SGHTA and CDR2 FQGTGA. This CDR3 reads CASSSPDGQQYF. CDR3 in DNA: TGTGCCAGCAGCTCCCCCGACGGGCAGCAGTACTTC.

There are a few counts of this clonotype. The chain joins TRBV7-3 to TRBJ2-1, with 8 bases matching TRBD2. CDR3 size: 15 residues. J was trimmed by 6 bases and V by 5 bases; bases with no gene match: 9. Germline CDR1 SGHTA, CDR2 FQGTGA. This CDR3 reads CASSPWGGGTNEQFF. The CDR3 region has the DNA TGTGCCAGCAGCCCCTGGGGCGGGGGGACCAATGAGCAGTTCTTC.

At least ten counts were recorded for this clonotype. This chain uses TRBV18 with TRBJ2-5, with a weak D call TRBD1 (6 bases). Germline V gives CDR1 KGHSH, CDR2 LQKENI. This CDR3 comprises 15 residues. Trimming left V 5 bases short and J 3 bases short, with 16 bases between. As DNA, the CDR3 is TGTGCCAGCTCAGGCGAGGGGGTCTGGGAAGAGACCCAGTACTTC. Translation gives CASSGEGVWEETQYF.

This clonotype was recorded many times. The rearrangement links TRBV6-5 to TRBJ2-7; tentatively, D is TRBD2 (6 bases). The CDR3 loop spans 13 amino acids. CDR1 MNHEY and CDR2 SVGAGI come from the germline V gene. Trimming left V 6 bases short and J 7 bases short, with 16 bases between. The CDR3 DNA reads as TGTGCCAGCAGCCCCACTAGGGCGGGGGAGCAGTACGTC. It specifies CASSPTRAGEQYV.

There are a few counts of this clonotype. V gene TRBV14 combines with J gene TRBJ2-1; D is uncertain. CDR3 size: 13 residues. Deletions cut 3 bases from V and 8 bases from J, with 11 bases between. Germline CDR1 is SGHDN and CDR2 is FVKESK. The CDR3 spells CASSQWARDEQFF. As DNA, the CDR3 is TGTGCCAGCAGCCAGTGGGCTAGGGATGAGCAGTTCTTC.